What follows are 29 T cell receptor beta chains derived from one specimen sequenced in a study of T cell responses to AZD1222 COVID-19 vaccine. TCRdb's copy holds only in-frame clones and misses some; the assay was immunoSEQ multiplex PCR. There are some 110,000 clones in the sample; more than 80% occur only once, and roughly 4.4% lies in the top ten. The material was peripheral blood, obtained 28 days after the second AZD1222 dose. The source of these receptors is an adult who received the AZD1222 COVID-19 vaccine.

The gene calls are TRBV19 and TRBJ1-5; the D is unclear. CDR3 length: 16 amino acids. V lost 7 bases, J lost 2 bases, and 18 bases lay in between. Germline V gene data show CDR1 as LNHDA and CDR2 as SQIVND (reference sequence). The CDR3 is CASTPGPAAGNQPQHF. Here the CDR3 DNA reads TGTGCCAGTACCCCTGGGCCGGCCGCCGGCAATCAGCCCCAGCATTTT.

The genes are TRBV25-1 and TRBJ1-6; possible D gene TRBD1, 5 bases. V was pared by 4 bases and J by 7 bases, with 11 bases between. The CDR3 has 14 residues. Germline-derived CDR1 and CDR2 are MGHDK and SYGVNS. CDR3: CASSVGTGNSPLHF. The CDR3 DNA reads as TGTGCCAGCAGTGTGGGGACTGGAAATTCACCCCTCCACTTT.

This rearrangement joins TRBV18 to TRBJ1-5; 12 bases fit TRBD1. CDR3 length: 17 amino acids. Trimming removed 0 bases from V and 6 bases from J; junction bases left unmatched: 6. Germline loops: CDR1 KGHSH, CDR2 LQKENI. Here the CDR3 reads CASSPPWDRGRSQPQHF. As DNA, the CDR3 is TGTGCCAGCTCACCACCGTGGGACAGGGGGCGTAGTCAGCCCCAGCATTTT.

The CDR3 coding sequence is TGTGCCAGCAGCACCTACGAGCAGTACTTC. Translated: CASSTYEQYF. The V call is TRBV9, the J call TRBJ2-7; D gene unclear. Looked up from germline, CDR1 is SGDLS and CDR2 is YYNGEE. The CDR3 spans 10 residues. The V and J ends lost 4 bases and 2 bases respectively, with 1 base between them.

CDR3 bases: TGCGCCAGCAGCTTGACTCCGGGACAGGGGTCCTTAGGGAGCGAGCAGTACTTC. It encodes CASSLTPGQGSLGSEQYF. The J gene is TRBJ2-7, the V gene TRBV5-1; 10 nucleotides agree with TRBD1. CDR1 and CDR2 from the germline V gene are SGHRS and YFSETQ. This CDR3 contains 18 residues. J gave up 6 bases and V 1 base, and 16 bases lay outside the gene matches.

This clone was observed a few times. This rearrangement joins TRBV7-9 to TRBJ1-1; no reliable D call. The CDR3 contains 14 residues. The V end was cut by 4 bases, the J end by 9 bases, with 18 bases between. Germline V gene lookup returns CDR1 SEHNR and CDR2 FQNEAQ (reference sequence). CDR3 loop: CASSSNSLGAQAFF. The CDR3 DNA is TGTGCCAGCAGCTCTAATAGTCTTGGCGCCCAAGCTTTCTTT. Full variable domain (missing parts from reference TRBV7-9 and TRBJ1-1): DTGVSQNPRHKITKRGQNVTFRCDPISEHNRLYWYRQTLGQGPEFLTYFQNEAQLEKSRLLSDRFSAERPKGSFSTLEIQRTEQGDSAMYLCASSSNSLGAQAFFGQGTRLTVV.

This clone is a singleton in its sample. V gene TRBV3-1 (or the pseudogene TRBV3-2) combines with J gene TRBJ2-4; D possibly uses TRBD1 or TRBD2 (7 bases each). CDR3 length: 17 amino acids. Trimming removed 0 bases at V and 2 bases at J, with 14 bases between. Germline CDR1 and CDR2: LGHDT and YNNKEL (reference sequence). CDR3 loop: CASSQEARGGTKNIQYF. CDR3 in DNA: TGTGCCAGCAGCCAAGAGGCCAGGGGGGGTACCAAAAACATTCAGTACTTC.

V and J are TRBV19 and TRBJ1-1; perhaps TRBD1 as D (6 bases). The V gene lost 6 bases and the J gene lost 3 bases, with 14 bases spanning the gap. Germline CDR1 reads LNHDA; CDR2 reads SQIVND (reference sequence). The CDR3 is made up of 14 amino acids. The CDR3 DNA is TGTGCCAGTAGACTTCGACAGGTAGACACTGAAGCTTTCTTT. Its protein is CASRLRQVDTEAFF.

The chain employs TRBV19 and TRBJ2-7; TRBD1 aligns across 9 bases. The CDR3 is 15 amino acids. Germline assignment: CDR1 LNHDA and CDR2 SQIVND (reference sequence). V lost 5 bases to trimming and J lost 3 bases; unmatched junction nucleotides: 8. The CDR3 nucleotides are TGTGCCAGTAGTCCAGGACAGGGGCTTAGCTACGAGCAGTACTTC. The encoded protein is CASSPGQGLSYEQYF.

This sequence joins TRBV7-2 and TRBJ2-5, with 10 nucleotides matching TRBD1. Unmatched junction bases numbered 6, after V lost 1 base and J lost 4 bases. Germline CDR1 and CDR2: SGHTA and FQGNSA. CDR3 size: 16 residues. CDR3 DNA sequence: TGTGCCAGCAGCTTAGTAGCGACAGGGGGCCGAGAGACCCAGTACTTC. Translated: CASSLVATGGRETQYF.

The chain couples TRBV19 to TRBJ2-1; weak D call: TRBD2 (5 bases). The germline gives CDR1 LNHDA, CDR2 SQIVND (reference sequence). V lost 4 bases, J lost 8 bases, and 24 bases lay in between. The CDR3 spans 17 residues. The CDR3 protein is CASSNPSDSKTRDEQFF. CDR3 bases: TGTGCCAGTAGTAACCCCTCAGACTCCAAGACGAGGGATGAGCAGTTCTTC.

The chain carries TRBV5-1 and TRBJ1-4; D not certain. CDR1 is SGHRS and CDR2 is YFSETQ in the germline V gene. The germline V and J ends were trimmed by 4 bases and 2 bases, with 9 bases remaining between them. The CDR3 spans 14 residues. The CDR3 nucleotides read TGCGCCAGCAGCCCGACACTGACTAATGAAAAACTGTTTTTT. It translates to CASSPTLTNEKLFF.

The CDR3 sequence: CASSVDGSGGANTQYF. CDR3 bases: TGTGCCAGCAGCGTAGATGGTAGCGGGGGGGCGAATACGCAGTATTTT. The chain couples TRBV9 to TRBJ2-3, with 11 nucleotides matching TRBD2. Germline CDR1 SGDLS, CDR2 YYNGEE. J was trimmed by 7 bases and V by 0 bases; bases with no gene match: 7. This CDR3 contains 16 residues.

The CDR3 is CASSLASSYNSPLHF. In nucleotides, the CDR3 is TGTGCCAGCAGCTTAGCAAGCTCCTATAATTCACCCCTCCACTTT. The chain is built from TRBV7-2 and TRBJ1-6; D gene unclear. Trimming cost V 0 bases and J 0 bases, with 3 bases left between them. In germline, CDR1 is SGHTA, CDR2 FQGNSA. This CDR3 region has 15 residues. The full variable domain, rest sourced from reference TRBV7-2 and TRBJ1-6, is GAGVSQSPSNKVTEKGKDVELRCDPISGHTALYWYRQSLGQGLEFLIYFQGNSAPDKSGLPSDRFSAERTGGSVSTLTIQRTQQEDSAVYLCASSLASSYNSPLHFGNGTRLTVT.

This chain uses TRBV7-2 with TRBJ1-6; D is unresolved. V lost 1 base and J lost 0, with 7 bases in between. This CDR3 has 16 residues. Per germline, CDR1 SGHTA and CDR2 FQGNSA. The CDR3 DNA reads as TGTGCCAGCAGCTTAGGGTCTAGCTCCTATAATTCACCCCTCCACTTT. It yields the protein CASSLGSSSYNSPLHF.

The count of this clone is one. The chain combines TRBV7-3 with TRBJ1-1; D is uncertain. Trimming removed 5 bases from V and 1 base from J, with 14 bases in between. CDR3 length equals 15 residues. Germline CDR1 SGHTA, CDR2 FQGTGA. The chain's CDR3 is CASSPPGGTNTEAFF. In nucleotides, the CDR3 is TGTGCCAGCAGCCCGCCAGGAGGAACGAACACTGAAGCTTTCTTT.

V usage is TRBV2 and J usage is TRBJ2-4; D is possibly TRBD1 (6 bases). Deletions cut 2 bases from V and 3 bases from J, with 20 bases between. There are 18 residues in the CDR3. Germline V lookup: CDR1 SNHLY, CDR2 FYNNEI. The CDR3: CASSETPPTGSVKNIQYF. CDR3 sequence (DNA): TGTGCCAGCAGTGAAACCCCACCTACAGGGTCAGTCAAAAACATTCAGTACTTC.

The chain links TRBV7-6 to TRBJ2-7, with no clear D. This CDR3 is 16 amino acids long. V was cut by 0 bases and J by 0 bases, with 12 bases left in between. The germline CDR1 and CDR2 sequences are SGHVS and FNYEAQ. The CDR3 DNA sequence: TGTGCCAGCAGCTTAGCTCTAGTGATCGGCTCCTACGAGCAGTACTTC. Protein sequence: CASSLALVIGSYEQYF.

The V and J genes are TRBV27 and TRBJ1-1; no firm D call. Trimming took off 6 bases at V and 1 base at J, with 9 bases between the two ends. The CDR3 spans 13 residues. The germline V gene encodes CDR1 MNHEY and CDR2 SMNVEV (reference sequence). This CDR3 is CASRNTGNTEAFF. As DNA, the CDR3 is TGTGCCAGCAGAAATACGGGGAACACTGAAGCTTTCTTT.

The chain links TRBV7-3 to TRBJ1-2, with D perhaps TRBD1 (6 bases). CDR1 and CDR2 (germline): SGHTA, FQGTGA. CDR3 length: 14 residues. The V end was cut by 5 bases, the J end by 7 bases, with 17 bases between. The CDR3, as DNA: TGTGCCAGCAGCGCAAACGCAGGGGTGGCTGGCTACACCTTC. It codes for CASSANAGVAGYTF.

The chain is built from TRBV3-1 (or the pseudogene TRBV3-2) and TRBJ1-1; a weak D match, TRBD1 (5 bases). The ends were cut back, 3 bases at V and 0 bases at J, with 11 bases in the middle. CDR3 size: 15 residues. CDR1 LGHDT and CDR2 YNNKEL come from the germline V gene (reference sequence). This chain's CDR3 is CASSQWGPLNTEAFF. The CDR3 DNA reads TGTGCCAGCAGCCAGTGGGGACCGTTGAACACTGAAGCTTTCTTT.

This clone came up once. This sequence joins TRBV6-5 and TRBJ1-3; D perhaps matches TRBD1 (5 bases). The CDR3 is 15 amino acids. Deletions cut 0 bases from V and 2 bases from J, with 8 bases between. Germline V gene sequence: CDR1 MNHEY, CDR2 SVGAGI. The DNA of the CDR3 is TGTGCCAGCAGTTACTCCACAGGAACTGGAAACACCATATATTTT. Residues: CASSYSTGTGNTIYF.

This sequence joins TRBV7-2 and TRBJ2-3; no clear D gene. This CDR3 spans 14 amino acids. Germline V lookup: CDR1 SGHTA, CDR2 FQGNSA. V was trimmed by 2 bases and J by 0 bases, leaving 6 bases between them. CDR3: CASSLLDSTDTQYF. DNA of the CDR3: TGTGCCAGCAGCTTACTCGACAGCACAGATACGCAGTATTTT.

This chain links TRBV6-5 with TRBJ1-1, with 7 bases aligning to TRBD1. Germline values: CDR1 MNHEY, CDR2 SVGAGI. The CDR3 is 13 amino acids. Germline trimming cut 6 bases from V and 2 bases from J; bases unmatched to any gene: 3. Written as DNA, the CDR3 is TGTGCCAGCAGGGGACAGATTAACACTGAAGCTTTCTTT. Translation gives CASRGQINTEAFF.

This clone was seen only once. This rearrangement joins TRBV6-5 to TRBJ2-3, with D perhaps assigned TRBD1 or TRBD2 (5 bases each). Per the germline V gene, CDR1 is MNHEY and CDR2 is SVGAGI. V was shortened by 7 bases and J by 5 bases, with 19 bases between the two germline ends. The CDR3 is 15 residues long. The CDR3 is CASKKWGSEGDTQYF. In nucleotides, the CDR3 is TGTGCCAGCAAAAAATGGGGGAGCGAAGGAGATACGCAGTATTTT.

This chain joins TRBV5-1 and TRBJ2-4, with 10 bases matching TRBD1. Per germline, CDR1 SGHRS and CDR2 YFSETQ. This CDR3 is 14 amino acids long. V dropped 5 bases and J dropped 9; count of bases not matched to a gene: 8. CDR3 loop: CASSKGQGEVIQYF. The DNA of the CDR3 is TGCGCCAGCAGTAAAGGACAGGGGGAGGTCATTCAGTACTTC.

CDR3 loop: CASSLSGGSEAFF. Written as DNA, the CDR3 is TGTGCCAGCAGCTTATCAGGGGGCTCTGAAGCTTTCTTT. This chain links TRBV5-5 with TRBJ1-1, with 8 bases identical to TRBD1. The CDR3 length is 13 residues. Germline lookup yields CDR1 SGHKS and CDR2 YYEKEE (reference sequence). After removal of 2 bases from V and 6 bases from J, the junction contained 3 bases not matched to a gene.

This CDR3 reads CASSPNGQGDYEQYF. DNA of the CDR3: TGTGCCAGCTCACCGAATGGACAGGGGGACTACGAGCAGTACTTC. V usage is TRBV18 and J usage is TRBJ2-7, with 10 nucleotides matching TRBD1. This CDR3 has 15 residues. Germline CDR1 reads KGHSH; CDR2 reads LQKENI. V lost 3 bases and J lost 3; bases outside the gene matches: 5.

V is TRBV5-4 and J is TRBJ1-6; D call uncertain. Germline loops: CDR1 SGHNT, CDR2 YYREEE (reference sequence). The germline V and J ends were trimmed by 0 bases and 10 bases, with 5 bases remaining between them. This CDR3 region has 12 residues. The CDR3 DNA reads TGTGCCAGCAGCTTGGACACCTCACCCCTCCACTTT. Translating gives CASSLDTSPLHF. The whole variable domain, filled in from reference TRBV5-4 and TRBJ1-6, reads ETGVTQSPTHLIKTRGQQVTLRCSSQSGHNTVSWYQQALGQGPQFIFQYYREEENGRGNFPPRFSGLQFPNYSSELNVNALELDDSALYLCASSLDTSPLHFGNGTRLTVT.